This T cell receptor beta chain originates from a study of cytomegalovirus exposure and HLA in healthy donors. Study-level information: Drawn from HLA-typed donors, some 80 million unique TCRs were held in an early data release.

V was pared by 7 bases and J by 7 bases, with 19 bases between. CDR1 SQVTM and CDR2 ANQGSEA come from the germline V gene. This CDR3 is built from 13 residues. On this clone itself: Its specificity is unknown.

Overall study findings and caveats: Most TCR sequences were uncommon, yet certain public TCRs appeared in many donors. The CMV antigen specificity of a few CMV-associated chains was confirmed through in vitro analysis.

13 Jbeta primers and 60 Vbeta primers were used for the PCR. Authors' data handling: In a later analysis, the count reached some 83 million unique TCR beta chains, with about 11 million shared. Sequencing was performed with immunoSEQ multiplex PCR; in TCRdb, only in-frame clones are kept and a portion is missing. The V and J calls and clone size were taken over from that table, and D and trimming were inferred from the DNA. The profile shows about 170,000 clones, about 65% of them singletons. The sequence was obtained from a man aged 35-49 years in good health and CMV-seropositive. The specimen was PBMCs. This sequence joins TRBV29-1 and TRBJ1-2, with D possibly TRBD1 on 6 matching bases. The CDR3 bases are TGCAGCGCCACCCTACAGGGATTCGGTGGCTACACCTTC. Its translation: CSATLQGFGGYTF. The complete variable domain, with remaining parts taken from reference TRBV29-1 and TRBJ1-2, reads SAVISQKPSRDICQRGTSLTIQCQVDSQVTMMFWYRQQPGQSLTLIATANQGSEATYESGFVIDKFPISRPNLTFSTLTVSNMSPEDSSIYLCSATLQGFGGYTFGSGTRLTVV.